This T cell receptor (beta chain) was captured in a study of control samples from healthy donors and cancer patients. This CDR3 has 17 amino acids. The V gene lost 1 base and the J gene lost 7 bases, with 25 bases spanning the gap. Germline V CDR1 and CDR2: GTSNPN, SVGIG (reference sequence). This table comes from immunoSEQ multiplex PCR, and its TCRdb copy is limited to in-frame clones, with some not included. The sample includes about 180,000 clones, 90% of them seen just once. This receptor was obtained from a woman aged 45-60 years in good health. The V gene is TRBV30, the J gene TRBJ1-2; D is ambiguous. The sequenced sample consisted of blood. Here the CDR3 DNA reads TGTGCCTGGAGTGCTCCCCCCCTTGCCGGGCCCCCGTCTGGCTACACCTTC. The encoded protein is CAWSAPPLAGPPSGYTF.